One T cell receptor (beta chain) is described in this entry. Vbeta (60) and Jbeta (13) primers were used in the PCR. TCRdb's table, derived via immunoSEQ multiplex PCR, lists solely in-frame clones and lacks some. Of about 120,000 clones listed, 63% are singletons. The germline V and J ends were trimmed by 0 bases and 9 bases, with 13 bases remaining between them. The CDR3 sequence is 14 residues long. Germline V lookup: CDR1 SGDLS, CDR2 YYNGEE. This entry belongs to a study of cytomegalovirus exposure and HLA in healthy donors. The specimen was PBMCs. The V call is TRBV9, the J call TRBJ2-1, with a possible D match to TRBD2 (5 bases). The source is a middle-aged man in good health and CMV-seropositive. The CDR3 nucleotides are TGTGCCAGCAGCGTAGAACTAGTAAGTGGTGAGCAGTTCTTC. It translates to CASSVELVSGEQFF. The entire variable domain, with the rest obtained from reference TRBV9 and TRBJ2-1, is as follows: DSGVTQTPKHLITATGQRVTLRCSPRSGDLSVYWYQQSLDQGLQFLIQYYNGEERAKGNILERFSAQQFPDLHSELNLSSLELGDSALYFCASSVELVSGEQFFGPGTRLTVL.